The 14 T cell receptor beta chains in this list originate from one sample, sequenced in a study of blood T cell repertoires in COVID-19. The method was immunoSEQ multiplex PCR; TCRdb's version includes in-frame clones alone and lacks a portion of them. The data show about 270,000 clones, about 87% seen once. Specimen: PBMCs or T cells enriched from blood (not recorded which). The receptors were sampled from a woman aged 50 to 60 who had recovered from COVID-19.

In DNA form, the CDR3 reads TGTGCCAGCAGTCCCCTGGTGTTCGCGGACAGGGAGGGGTTGTTTCCTAATGAAAAACTGTTTTTT. Protein sequence: CASSPLVFADREGLFPNEKLFF. The J gene is TRBJ1-4, the V gene TRBV28, with 8 bases matching TRBD1. The CDR3 is 22 amino acids. CDR1 MDHEN and CDR2 SYDVKM come from the germline V gene. Trimming took 5 bases from V and 3 from J; bases not matched to a gene: 26.

The chain couples TRBV7-9 to TRBJ2-7; 7 positions agree with TRBD2. The CDR3 is made up of 16 amino acids. The germline V gene encodes CDR1 SEHNR and CDR2 FQNEAQ (reference sequence). V was pared by 4 bases and J by 2 bases, with 11 bases of the junction left unmatched. The CDR3 region is CASSSPGRVDPYEQYF. In DNA form, the CDR3 reads TGTGCCAGCAGCTCCCCGGGGAGGGTAGACCCCTACGAGCAGTACTTC.

The chain has TRBV27 and TRBJ2-7; D is undetermined. CDR3 length: 13 residues. Trimming stripped 2 bases from V and 3 bases from J, with 8 bases between. The germline V gene has CDR1 MNHEY and CDR2 SMNVEV (reference sequence). CDR3 nucleotides: TGTGCCAGCAGTTTAAAGCCCGTCTACGAGCAGTACTTC. Translation gives CASSLKPVYEQYF.

The V call is TRBV18, the J call TRBJ2-7; possible D gene TRBD1, 7 bases. The V gene's germline CDR1 is KGHSH and CDR2 LQKENI. Trimming cost V 6 bases and J 6 bases, with 15 bases left between them. CDR3 length: 13 amino acids. The DNA for the CDR3 is TGTGCCAGCTCGCAGGGGGGTAGGATCGAGCAGTACTTC. This gives the protein CASSQGGRIEQYF.

Concerning this clone itself: The germline gene is not matched at one end of the junction; a read error may be the cause. This chain links TRBV7-8 with TRBJ2-1; possibly TRBD2 for D (5 bases). CDR1 is SGHVS and CDR2 is FQNEAQ in the germline V gene. This CDR3 is built from 12 residues. The CDR3 DNA sequence: TGTGCCAGCAGCCCCGACTACCATGAGCAGTTCTTC. It is translated as CASSPDYHEQFF. Full variable domain (remainder filled in from reference TRBV7-8 and TRBJ2-1): GAGVSQSPRYKVAKRGQDVALRCDPISGHVSLFWYQQALGQGPEFLTYFQNEAQLDKSGLPSDRFFAERPEGSVSTLKIQRTQQEDSAVYLCASSPDYHEQFFGPGTRLTVL.

V and J are TRBV7-9 and TRBJ2-7; 7 nucleotides match TRBD2. CDR3 length equals 13 residues. V lost 6 bases, J lost 5 bases, and 7 bases stayed unmatched. CDR1 is SEHNR and CDR2 is FQNEAQ in the germline V gene (reference sequence). The CDR3 region has the DNA TGTGCCAGCAGTCCCGGGAGGAGCCACGAGCAGTACTTC. Translation: CASSPGRSHEQYF.

The rearrangement uses TRBV3-1 (or the pseudogene TRBV3-2) and TRBJ2-3; a possible D gene is TRBD2 (7 bases). The V end was cut by 2 bases, the J end by 1 base, with 31 bases between. This CDR3 contains 22 residues. Germline V CDR1 and CDR2: LGHDT, YNNKEL (reference sequence). In DNA, the CDR3 is TGTGCCAGCAGCCAATTCGGATTAGGGAGACGCGGGGGCGGCCGGGGCACAGATACGCAGTATTTT. Translating it yields CASSQFGLGRRGGGRGTDTQYF.

The J gene is TRBJ2-1, the V gene TRBV27; D possibly corresponds to TRBD2 (6 bases). The CDR3 spans 15 residues. Germline V gene data show CDR1 as MNHEY and CDR2 as SMNVEV (reference sequence). Trimming shortened V by 7 bases and J by 1 base, and 14 bases separated the two germline ends. CDR3 DNA sequence: TGTGCCAGCACCAGTCTAGCGCGATCCTACAATGAGCAGTTCTTC. This sequence encodes CASTSLARSYNEQFF.

This clone was seen once. V is TRBV27 and J is TRBJ2-4; TRBD1 matches 7 bases. The V and J ends lost 6 bases and 0 bases, in that order; junction bases with no gene match: 11. Germline V gene lookup returns CDR1 MNHEY and CDR2 SMNVEV (reference sequence). The CDR3 is made up of 17 amino acids. The CDR3 DNA is TGTGCCAGCAGGATGTTCGGGACAGAACTAGCCAAAAACATTCAGTACTTC. Translated: CASRMFGTELAKNIQYF.

The J gene is TRBJ2-5, the V gene TRBV5-1; possible D gene TRBD2, 6 bases. V was cut by 8 bases and J by 0 bases, with 14 bases left in between. Germline values: CDR1 SGHRS, CDR2 YFSETQ. This CDR3 comprises 14 residues. The CDR3 region has the DNA TGCGCCAGTAGACTAGGCTCATACCAAGAGACCCAGTACTTC. Amino acids: CASRLGSYQETQYF.

The chain uses TRBV2 and TRBJ1-6; TRBD1 matches 9 bases. The CDR3 is made up of 14 amino acids. Germline assignment: CDR1 SNHLY and CDR2 FYNNEI. The V gene end was trimmed by 5 bases and the J gene end by 10 bases; junction bases not matched to a gene: 6. In DNA, the CDR3 is TGTGCCAGCAGTAAACAGGGGGCTGTATCACCCCTCCACTTT. Translation gives CASSKQGAVSPLHF.

The chain uses TRBV24-1 and TRBJ2-5; 8 bases align to TRBD2. Germline CDR1 is KGHDR and CDR2 is SFDVKD. With V trimmed by 3 bases and J by 5 bases, 16 bases remained unmatched. The CDR3 length is 18 residues. CDR3 sequence (DNA): TGTGCCACCAGTGATGCTACCGGGACTAGTGGGTTAGGGGAGACCCAGTACTTC. It encodes CATSDATGTSGLGETQYF.

The chain recombines TRBV7-2 with TRBJ1-2; perhaps TRBD1 as D (6 bases). CDR1 SGHTA and CDR2 FQGNSA come from the germline V gene. CDR3 length equals 16 residues. Trimming pared 4 bases from V and 4 bases from J, leaving 19 bases between. Here the CDR3 reads CASSSGQRDLFYGYTF. Here the CDR3 DNA reads TGTGCCAGCAGCTCCGGACAGAGGGACCTCTTCTATGGCTACACCTTC.

The gene calls are TRBV9 and TRBJ2-1; 9 bases fit TRBD2. The CDR3 covers 16 residues. With V trimmed by 3 bases and J by 4 bases, 8 bases remained unmatched. Per germline, CDR1 SGDLS and CDR2 YYNGEE. This CDR3 is CASSAAGAGGYNEQFF. CDR3 nucleotide sequence: TGTGCCAGCAGCGCGGCGGGTGCGGGAGGGTACAATGAGCAGTTCTTC.